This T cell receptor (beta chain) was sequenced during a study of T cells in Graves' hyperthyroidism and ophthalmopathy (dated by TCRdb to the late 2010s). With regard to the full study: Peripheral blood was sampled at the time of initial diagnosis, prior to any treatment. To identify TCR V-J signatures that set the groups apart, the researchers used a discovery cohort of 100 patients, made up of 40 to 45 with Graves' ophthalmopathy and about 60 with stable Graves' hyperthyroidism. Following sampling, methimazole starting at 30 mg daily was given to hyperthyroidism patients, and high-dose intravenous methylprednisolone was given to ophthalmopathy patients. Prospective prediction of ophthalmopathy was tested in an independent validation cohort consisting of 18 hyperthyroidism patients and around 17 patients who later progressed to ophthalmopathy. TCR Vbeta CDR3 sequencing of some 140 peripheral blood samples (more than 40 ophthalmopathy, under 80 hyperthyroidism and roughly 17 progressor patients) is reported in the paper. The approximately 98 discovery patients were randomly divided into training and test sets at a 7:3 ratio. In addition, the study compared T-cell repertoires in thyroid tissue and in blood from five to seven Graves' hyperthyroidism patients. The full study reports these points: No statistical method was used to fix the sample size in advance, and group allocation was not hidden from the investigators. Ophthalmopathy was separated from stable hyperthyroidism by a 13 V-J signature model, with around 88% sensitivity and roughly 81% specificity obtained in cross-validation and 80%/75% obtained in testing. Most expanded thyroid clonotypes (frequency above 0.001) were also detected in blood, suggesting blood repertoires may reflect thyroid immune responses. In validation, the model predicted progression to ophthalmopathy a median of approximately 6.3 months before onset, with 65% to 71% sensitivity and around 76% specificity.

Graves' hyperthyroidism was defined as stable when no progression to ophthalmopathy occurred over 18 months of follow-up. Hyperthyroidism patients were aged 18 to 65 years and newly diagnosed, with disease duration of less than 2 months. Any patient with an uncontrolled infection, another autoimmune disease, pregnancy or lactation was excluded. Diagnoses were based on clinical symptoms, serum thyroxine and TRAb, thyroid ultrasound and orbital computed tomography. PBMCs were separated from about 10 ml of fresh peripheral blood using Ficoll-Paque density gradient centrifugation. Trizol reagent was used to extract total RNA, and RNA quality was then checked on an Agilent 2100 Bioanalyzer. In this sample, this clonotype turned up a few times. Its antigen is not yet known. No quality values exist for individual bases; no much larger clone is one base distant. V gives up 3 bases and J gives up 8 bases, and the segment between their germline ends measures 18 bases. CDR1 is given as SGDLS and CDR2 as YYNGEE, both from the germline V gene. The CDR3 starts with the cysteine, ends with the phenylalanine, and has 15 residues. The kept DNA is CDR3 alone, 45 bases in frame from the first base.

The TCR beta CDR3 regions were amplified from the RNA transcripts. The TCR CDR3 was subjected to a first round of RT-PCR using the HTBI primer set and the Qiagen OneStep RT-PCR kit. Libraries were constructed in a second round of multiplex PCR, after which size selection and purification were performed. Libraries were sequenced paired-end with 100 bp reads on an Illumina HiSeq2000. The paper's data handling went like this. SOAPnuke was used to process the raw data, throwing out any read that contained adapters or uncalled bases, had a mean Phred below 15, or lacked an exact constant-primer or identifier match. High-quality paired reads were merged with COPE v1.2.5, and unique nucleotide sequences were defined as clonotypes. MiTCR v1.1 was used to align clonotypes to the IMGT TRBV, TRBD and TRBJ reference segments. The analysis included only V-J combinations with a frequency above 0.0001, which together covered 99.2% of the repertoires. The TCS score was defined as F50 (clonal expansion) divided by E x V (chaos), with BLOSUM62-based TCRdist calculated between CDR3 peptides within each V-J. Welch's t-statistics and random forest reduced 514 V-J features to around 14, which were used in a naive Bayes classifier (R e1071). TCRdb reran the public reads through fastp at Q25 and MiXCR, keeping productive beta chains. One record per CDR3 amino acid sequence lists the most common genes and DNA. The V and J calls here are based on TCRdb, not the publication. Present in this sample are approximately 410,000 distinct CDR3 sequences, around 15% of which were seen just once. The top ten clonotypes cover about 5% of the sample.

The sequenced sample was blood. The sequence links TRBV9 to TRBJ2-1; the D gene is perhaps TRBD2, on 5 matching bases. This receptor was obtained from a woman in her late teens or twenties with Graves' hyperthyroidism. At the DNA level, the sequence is TGTGCCAGCAGCGCCGGGGTCACGTCCGAGTATGAGCAGTTCTTC. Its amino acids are CASSAGVTSEYEQFF.